This TCR beta chain was found in a study of T cell clusters in autoimmune cytopenias. CDR1 and CDR2 (germline): LGHNA, YNFKEQ. The CDR3 covers 15 residues. TRB was amplified by touch-down multiplex PCR, primer pools A and B combined. TCRdb re-called the multiplex PCR reads and catalogs CDR3 proteins one per entry, DNA excluded. This sample's table has more than 9,000 distinct CDR3 sequences. Each sample's input was 250 to 300 ng genomic DNA, 30,000 to 45,000 genome equivalents. These data were likewise used in another study, on T cell repertoires in aging, cancer and after chemotherapy. Per that paper: Healthy donor repertoires were recorded over several months to years and showed clear clonal overlap. About 9 million TCR reads were in the whole dataset. In healthy donors, age-related TCR diversity loss mainly reflected lost richness. Rebound thymic output was suggested by rising median generation probability during chemotherapy in each cancer cohort.

The gene calls are TRBV4-2 and TRBJ2-3; TCRdb names TRBD2, which stays unverified in the absence of DNA. This TCR came from a human donor in good health. Source material: peripheral blood. The CDR3 sequence is CASSPVRGGQDTQYF.